A selection of T cell receptor beta chains follows, all from one sample in a study of blood T cell repertoires in COVID-19. The assay was immunoSEQ multiplex PCR, and TCRdb's table has in-frame clones only and misses some. The profile shows a few hundred thousand clones, 80% of them singletons. Sequenced input: peripheral blood. The receptors shown here come from a woman aged 70-85 years with acute or convalescent COVID-19. The CDR3 runs from the conserved cysteine through the conserved F or W. D genes are given only for firm matches. The size field is filled for only some rows; it gives once, few, many or a size class.

CDR3aa: CASSENADTIYF; CDR3nt: TGCGCCAGCAGTGAGAACGCGGACACCATATATTTT; abundance: -; j_gene: TRBJ1-3; d_gene: -; v_gene: TRBV10-1
CDR3aa: CAWSVQGWRELFF; CDR3nt: TGTGCCTGGAGTGTACAGGGATGGCGGGAGCTGTTTTTT; abundance: -; j_gene: TRBJ2-2; d_gene: -; v_gene: TRBV30
CDR3aa: CASSEAGGYEQYF; CDR3nt: TGCGCCAGCAGTGAAGCAGGGGGTTACGAGCAGTACTTC; abundance: -; j_gene: TRBJ2-7; d_gene: TRBD1; v_gene: TRBV10-1
CDR3aa: CASSAGTATDTQYF; CDR3nt: TGCGCCAGCAGCGCTGGGACAGCCACAGATACGCAGTATTTT; abundance: once; j_gene: TRBJ2-3; d_gene: TRBD1; v_gene: TRBV5-1
CDR3aa: CASSLPGQGKGGYTF; CDR3nt: TGTGCCAGCAGCTTACCCGGACAGGGGAAGGGTGGCTACACCTTC; abundance: -; j_gene: TRBJ1-2; d_gene: TRBD1; v_gene: TRBV11-2
CDR3aa: CASSPPTGLNTGELFF; CDR3nt: TGTGCCAGCTCACCACCGACAGGGTTGAACACCGGGGAGCTGTTTTTT; abundance: -; j_gene: TRBJ2-2; d_gene: TRBD1; v_gene: TRBV18
CDR3aa: CASSLVLNSPLHF; CDR3nt: TGTGCCAGCAGTCTAGTGCTAAATTCACCCCTCCACTTT; abundance: once; j_gene: TRBJ1-6; d_gene: -; v_gene: TRBV12-3/TRBV12-4
CDR3aa: CASRADRGRHNEQFF; CDR3nt: TGTGCCAGCAGGGCGGACAGGGGGCGGCACAATGAGCAGTTCTTC; abundance: -; j_gene: TRBJ2-1; d_gene: TRBD1; v_gene: TRBV7-2
CDR3aa: CASTLAGGPNEQFF; CDR3nt: TGTGCCAGCACCCTAGCGGGGGGCCCCAATGAGCAGTTCTTC; abundance: once; j_gene: TRBJ2-1; d_gene: TRBD2; v_gene: TRBV2
CDR3aa: CGTGDQETQYF; CDR3nt: TGCGGGACGGGGGACCAAGAGACCCAGTACTTC; abundance: few; j_gene: TRBJ2-5; d_gene: -; v_gene: TRBV6-5
CDR3aa: CASSSLGQGYSPLHF; CDR3nt: TGCGCCAGCAGCTCACTCGGACAGGGATATTCACCCCTCCACTTT; abundance: -; j_gene: TRBJ1-6; d_gene: TRBD1; v_gene: TRBV5-1
CDR3aa: CASSLASYETQYF; CDR3nt: TGTGCCAGCAGCTTAGCCAGTTATGAGACCCAGTACTTC; abundance: -; j_gene: TRBJ2-5; d_gene: -; v_gene: TRBV7-9
CDR3aa: CASSLDNGISEQFF; CDR3nt: TGTGCCAGCAGCTTAGATAACGGTATCTCCGAGCAGTTCTTC; abundance: few; j_gene: TRBJ2-1; d_gene: -; v_gene: TRBV11-2
CDR3aa: CATSAVAGVDEQFF; CDR3nt: TGTGCCACCAGTGCGGTGGCCGGGGTCGATGAGCAGTTCTTC; abundance: many; j_gene: TRBJ2-1; d_gene: -; v_gene: TRBV24-1
CDR3aa: CASRSQGLSGNTIYF; CDR3nt: TGTGCCAGCAGATCACAGGGGCTCTCTGGAAACACCATATATTTT; abundance: few; j_gene: TRBJ1-3; d_gene: TRBD1; v_gene: TRBV6-5
CDR3aa: CASSLRGGAGANVLTF; CDR3nt: TGTGCCAGCAGTTTAAGAGGGGGGGCTGGGGCCAACGTCCTGACTTTC; abundance: once; j_gene: TRBJ2-6; d_gene: -; v_gene: TRBV27
CDR3aa: CASSWAPGAENSPLHF; CDR3nt: TGTGCCAGCTCTTGGGCCCCAGGGGCTGAGAATTCACCCCTCCACTTT; abundance: -; j_gene: TRBJ1-6; d_gene: -; v_gene: TRBV18
CDR3aa: CASSQMGLAGANVLTF; CDR3nt: TGTGCCAGCAGCCAGATGGGACTAGCCGGGGCCAACGTCCTGACTTTC; abundance: -; j_gene: TRBJ2-6; d_gene: TRBD2; v_gene: TRBV3-1/TRBV3-2
CDR3aa: CASSLAQADGELFF; CDR3nt: TGCGCCAGCAGCTTGGCCCAGGCCGACGGGGAGCTGTTTTTT; abundance: -; j_gene: TRBJ2-2; d_gene: -; v_gene: TRBV5-1